These 9 T cell receptor beta chains came from one sample sequenced in a study of spatial heterogeneity in lung cancer. Time point indicated: sample taken at primary tumor resection. Sequencing of whole RNA from tumor, nontumor lung or frozen PBMC involved no sorting. One entry per CDR3 protein results from TCRdb running MiXCR on the 5' RACE reads. In the table there are under 20,000 distinct CDR3 sequences, about a fifth of which are singletons. Sequences were derived from PBMCs, sampled at surgery. Receptor source: a male donor with early-stage non-small cell lung cancer.

The CDR3 nucleotides read TGCAGTGCCCAAGCCAGGGCGGGCACCGGGGAGCTGTTTTTT. It specifies CSAQARAGTGELFF. The chain links TRBV29-1 to TRBJ2-2, with D possibly called TRBD1 or TRBD2 (5 bases each). The V gene's germline CDR1 is SQVTM and CDR2 ANQGSEA. The CDR3 is 14 amino acids.

The rearrangement links TRBV11-2 to TRBJ2-7, with 7 bases aligning to TRBD1. CDR1 and CDR2 (germline): SGHAT, FQNNGV. J lost 3 bases, V lost 5 bases, and 7 bases had no gene match. The CDR3 runs 14 residues. For the CDR3, the DNA is TGTGCCAGCAGCCTGGGGGACAGCTACTACGAGCAGTACTTC. Translation: CASSLGDSYYEQYF.

Here the CDR3 reads CASSPRDRGSEQYF. In DNA, the CDR3 is TGTGCCAGCAGTCCCCGGGACAGGGGTTCCGAGCAGTACTTC. V is TRBV6-2 or TRBV6-3 and J is TRBJ2-7, with TRBD1 identical over 10 bases. CDR3 size: 14 residues. Germline lookup yields CDR1 MNHEY and CDR2 SVGEGT. Trimming took 5 bases from V and 6 from J; bases not matched to a gene: 7.

This clonotype was detected many times. The chain couples TRBV19 to TRBJ1-4; D is uncertain. Trimming removed 4 bases from V and 0 bases from J, with 9 bases in between. The CDR3 length is 15 residues. Germline V CDR1 and CDR2: LNHDA, SQIVND (reference sequence). The CDR3 DNA reads as TGTGCCAGTAGTAGAACAGTTGCAACTAATGAAAAACTGTTTTTT. Its protein is CASSRTVATNEKLFF.

This clonotype was counted between two and nine times. V usage is TRBV20-1 and J usage is TRBJ2-5, with 12 bases fitting TRBD2. The CDR3 runs to 15 residues. Germline CDR1 and CDR2: DFQATT and SNEGSKA (reference sequence). V shed 8 bases, J shed 7 bases, and the junction held 14 bases outside the gene matches. DNA for the CDR3: TGCAGTCTTACTAACGGACTAGCGGGGAGAGGGACCCAGTACTTC. Translating it yields CSLTNGLAGRGTQYF.

The chain joins TRBV5-6 to TRBJ1-1, with D possibly being TRBD1 (5 bases). Trimming stripped 4 bases from V and 2 bases from J, with 18 bases between. The CDR3 is made up of 16 amino acids. Germline-derived CDR1 and CDR2 are SGHDT and YYEEEE. Here the CDR3 reads CASSRDGATTNTEAFF. The CDR3 DNA is TGTGCCAGCAGCCGAGACGGGGCCACGACTAACACTGAAGCTTTCTTT.

By share, this clonotype ranks as medium-sized (0.01 to 0.1%). The V gene is TRBV6-2 or TRBV6-3, the J gene TRBJ2-5; 11 bases are shared with TRBD2. The CDR3 runs to 15 residues. The trim removed 5 bases at V and 5 bases at J, leaving 7 bases unmatched. Germline V lookup: CDR1 MNHEY, CDR2 SVGEGT. The CDR3 DNA reads TGTGCCAGCAGTCAAAAACTAGCGGGGGCTGAGACCCAGTACTTC. It translates to CASSQKLAGAETQYF.

This clonotype was counted many times. The V and J genes are TRBV3-1 and TRBJ2-1; D is ambiguous. This CDR3 is built from 12 residues. Trimming cost V 1 base and J 7 bases, with 5 bases left between them. Germline V gene data show CDR1 as LGHDT and CDR2 as YNNKEL (reference sequence). The DNA of the CDR3 is TGTGCCAGCAGCCAAGGGTCTAATGAGCAGTTCTTC. It encodes CASSQGSNEQFF.

The V call is TRBV11-1, the J call TRBJ2-7; possibly TRBD1 or TRBD2 for D (6 bases each). Germline values: CDR1 SGHAT, CDR2 FQDESV (reference sequence). The CDR3 spans 15 residues. V dropped 5 bases and J dropped 4 bases, with 18 bases sitting between them. CDR3 amino acids: CASSATGRGPYEQYF. The CDR3 DNA reads as TGTGCCAGCAGCGCCACGGGACGGGGGCCTTACGAGCAGTACTTC.